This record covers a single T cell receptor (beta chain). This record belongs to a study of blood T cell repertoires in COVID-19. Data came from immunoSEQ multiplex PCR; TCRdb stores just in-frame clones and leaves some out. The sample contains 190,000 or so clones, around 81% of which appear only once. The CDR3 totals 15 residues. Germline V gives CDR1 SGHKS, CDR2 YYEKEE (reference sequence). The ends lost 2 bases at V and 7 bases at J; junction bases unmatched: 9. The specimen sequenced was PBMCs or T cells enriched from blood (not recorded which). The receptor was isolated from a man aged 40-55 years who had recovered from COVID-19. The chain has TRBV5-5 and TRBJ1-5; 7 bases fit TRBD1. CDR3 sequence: CASSFQPGGGQPQHF. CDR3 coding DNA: TGTGCCAGCAGCTTTCAACCAGGGGGAGGACAGCCCCAGCATTTT.